This T cell receptor beta chain was recorded in a study of T-cell reconstitution after alpha-beta-depleted transplantation in children. Study results and limitations: Surviving recipient T cells and intrathymic progenitors accounted for some patients' high TCRbeta diversity at day 60. Newly produced T cells mostly provided counts and TCRbeta diversity after one year, as hyperexpanded clones declined.

Unique molecular identifiers were used to barcode this TCRbeta library. TCRdb re-called the PCR reads with MiXCR, one entry per CDR3 protein. The sample has fewer than 400,000 distinct CDR3 sequences, about a quarter seen once. For this clonotype: What it binds is not known.

Source: PBMCs, mostly from graft donor cells, taken 180 days after TCRalphabeta/CD19-depleted stem cell transplant. The receptor was derived from a male patient between 10 and 17 years old who had a stem cell transplant for acute lymphoblastic leukemia, so the T cells may come from the graft donor.

The CDR3, as DNA: TGTGCCAGCAGTCTACAGGGAATCTCCCTCTACGAGCAGTACTTC. Amino acids: CASSLQGISLYEQYF. The chain uses TRBV7-2 and TRBJ2-7, with D perhaps matching TRBD1 (6 bases). The V and J ends lost 6 bases and 3 bases respectively, with 18 bases between them. The CDR3 runs 15 residues. Germline V lookup: CDR1 SGHTA, CDR2 FQGNSA.